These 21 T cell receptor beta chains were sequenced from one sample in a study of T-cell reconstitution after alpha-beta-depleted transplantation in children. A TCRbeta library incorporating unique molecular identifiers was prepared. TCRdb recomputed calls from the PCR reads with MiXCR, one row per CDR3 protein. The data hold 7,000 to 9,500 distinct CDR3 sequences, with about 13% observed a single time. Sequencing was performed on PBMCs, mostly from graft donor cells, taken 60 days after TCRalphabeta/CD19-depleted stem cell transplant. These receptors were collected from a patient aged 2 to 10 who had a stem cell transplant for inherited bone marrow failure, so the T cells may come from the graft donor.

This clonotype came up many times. The CDR3 nucleotides are TGTGCCTGGAGTTACAGGGGCTTCGGCTACACCTTC. Translating gives CAWSYRGFGYTF. J is TRBJ1-2 and V is TRBV30; 7 bases map to TRBD1. Trimming cost V 2 bases and J 8 bases; bases outside gene matches: 5. CDR1 and CDR2 (germline): GTSNPN, SVGIG (reference sequence). This CDR3 has 12 amino acids.

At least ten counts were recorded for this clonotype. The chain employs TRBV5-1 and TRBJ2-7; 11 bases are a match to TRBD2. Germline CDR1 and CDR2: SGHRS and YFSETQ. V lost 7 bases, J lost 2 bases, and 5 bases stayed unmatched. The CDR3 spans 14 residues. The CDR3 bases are TGCGCCAGCCGAGGGACTAGCGGCCCCTACGAGCAGTACTTC. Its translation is CASRGTSGPYEQYF.

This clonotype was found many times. The CDR3 bases are TGTGCCAGCAGCTTAGGCGGGGGGACAAAGTTCTTC. Its translation: CASSLGGGTKFF. The rearrangement joins TRBV7-7 to TRBJ2-1; 8 bases match TRBD2. V shed 1 base and J 14 bases; nucleotides not matched to a gene: 4. The germline CDR1 and CDR2 sequences are SSHAT and FNYEAQ (reference sequence). This CDR3 has 12 amino acids.

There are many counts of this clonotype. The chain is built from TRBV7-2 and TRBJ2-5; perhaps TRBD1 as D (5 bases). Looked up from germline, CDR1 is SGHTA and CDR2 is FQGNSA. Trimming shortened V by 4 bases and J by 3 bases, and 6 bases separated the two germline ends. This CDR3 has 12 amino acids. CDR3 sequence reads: CASSSREETQYF. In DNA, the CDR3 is TGTGCCAGCAGCTCCAGGGAAGAGACCCAGTACTTC.

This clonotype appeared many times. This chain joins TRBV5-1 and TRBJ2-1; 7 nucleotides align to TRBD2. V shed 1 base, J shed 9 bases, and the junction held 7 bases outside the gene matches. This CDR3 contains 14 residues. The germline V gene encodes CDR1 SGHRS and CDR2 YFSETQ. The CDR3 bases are TGCGCCAGCAGCTTGCTACCTCTAGCGGCTGAGCAGTTCTTC. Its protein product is CASSLLPLAAEQFF.

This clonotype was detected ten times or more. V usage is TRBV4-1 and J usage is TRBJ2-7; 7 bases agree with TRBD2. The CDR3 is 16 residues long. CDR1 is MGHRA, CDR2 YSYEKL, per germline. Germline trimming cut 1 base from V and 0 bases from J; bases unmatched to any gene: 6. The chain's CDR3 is CASSQGFWEGSYEQYF. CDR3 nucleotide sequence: TGCGCCAGCAGCCAAGGCTTCTGGGAGGGCTCCTACGAGCAGTACTTC.

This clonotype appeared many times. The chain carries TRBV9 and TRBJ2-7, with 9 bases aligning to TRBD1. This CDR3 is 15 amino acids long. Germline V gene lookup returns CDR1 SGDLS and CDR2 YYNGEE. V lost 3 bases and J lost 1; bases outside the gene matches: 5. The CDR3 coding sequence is TGTGCCAGCAGCGGCCAACAGGGGGCATCCTACGAGCAGTACTTC. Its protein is CASSGQQGASYEQYF.

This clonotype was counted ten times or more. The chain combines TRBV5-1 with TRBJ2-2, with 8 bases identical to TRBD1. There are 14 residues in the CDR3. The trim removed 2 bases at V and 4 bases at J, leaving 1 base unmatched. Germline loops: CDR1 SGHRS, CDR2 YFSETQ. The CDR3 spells CASSFTGGTGELFF. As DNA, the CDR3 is TGCGCCAGCAGCTTTACAGGGGGCACCGGGGAGCTGTTTTTT.

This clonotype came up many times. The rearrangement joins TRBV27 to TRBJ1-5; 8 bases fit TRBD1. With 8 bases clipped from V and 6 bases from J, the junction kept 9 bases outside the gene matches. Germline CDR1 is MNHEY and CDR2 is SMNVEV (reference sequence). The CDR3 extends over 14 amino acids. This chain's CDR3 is CASGIQGVGQPQHF. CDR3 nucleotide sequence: TGTGCCAGCGGAATACAGGGGGTCGGTCAGCCCCAGCATTTT.

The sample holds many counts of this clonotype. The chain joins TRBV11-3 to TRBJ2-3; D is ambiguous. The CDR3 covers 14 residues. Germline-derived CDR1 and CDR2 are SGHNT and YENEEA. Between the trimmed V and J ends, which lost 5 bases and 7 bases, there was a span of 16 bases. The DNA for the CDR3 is TGTGCCAGCAGCCCTCGTTTCCTTTCAAATACGCAGTATTTT. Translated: CASSPRFLSNTQYF.

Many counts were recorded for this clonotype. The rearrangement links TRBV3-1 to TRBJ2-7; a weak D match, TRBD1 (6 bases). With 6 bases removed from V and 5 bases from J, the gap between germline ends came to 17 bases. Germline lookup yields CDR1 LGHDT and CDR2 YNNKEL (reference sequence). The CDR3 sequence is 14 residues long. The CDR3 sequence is CASRRDTLRHEQYF. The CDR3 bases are TGTGCCAGCAGACGGGACACACTACGGCACGAGCAGTACTTC.

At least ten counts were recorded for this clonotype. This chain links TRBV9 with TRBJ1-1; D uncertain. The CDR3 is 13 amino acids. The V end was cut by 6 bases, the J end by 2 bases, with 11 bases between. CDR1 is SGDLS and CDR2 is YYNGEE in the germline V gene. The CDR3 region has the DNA TGTGCCAGCACGTGGGGTTCTAACACTGAAGCTTTCTTT. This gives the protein CASTWGSNTEAFF.

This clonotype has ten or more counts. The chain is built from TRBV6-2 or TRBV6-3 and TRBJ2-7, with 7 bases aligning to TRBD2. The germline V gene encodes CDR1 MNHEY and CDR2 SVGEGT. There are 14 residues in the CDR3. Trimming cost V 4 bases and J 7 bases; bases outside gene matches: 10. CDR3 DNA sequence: TGTGCCAGCAGTTTATTAGCGGGCCTGGGGGAGCAGTACTTC. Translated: CASSLLAGLGEQYF.

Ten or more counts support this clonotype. CDR3 sequence reads: CASSIVRRETQYF. The CDR3 DNA reads TGTGCCAGTAGTATCGTCAGGCGCGAGACCCAGTACTTC. V and J are TRBV19 and TRBJ2-5; D gene uncertain. CDR1 and CDR2 from the germline V gene are LNHDA and SQIVND (reference sequence). CDR3 length: 13 residues. V was cut by 3 bases and J by 5 bases, with 10 bases left in between.

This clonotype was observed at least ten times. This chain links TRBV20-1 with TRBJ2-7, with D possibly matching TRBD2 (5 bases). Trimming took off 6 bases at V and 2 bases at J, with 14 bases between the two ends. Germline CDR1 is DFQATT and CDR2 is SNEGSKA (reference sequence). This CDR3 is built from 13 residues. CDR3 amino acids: CSALYGLPYEQYF. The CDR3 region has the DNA TGCAGTGCCCTCTACGGACTTCCCTACGAGCAGTACTTC.

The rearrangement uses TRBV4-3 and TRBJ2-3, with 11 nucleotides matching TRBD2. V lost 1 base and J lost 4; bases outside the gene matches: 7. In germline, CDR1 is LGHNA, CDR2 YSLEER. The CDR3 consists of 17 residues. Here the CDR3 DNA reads TGCGCCAGCAGCCAAGTAGGACTAGCGGGCCCCCCAGATACGCAGTATTTT. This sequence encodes CASSQVGLAGPPDTQYF.

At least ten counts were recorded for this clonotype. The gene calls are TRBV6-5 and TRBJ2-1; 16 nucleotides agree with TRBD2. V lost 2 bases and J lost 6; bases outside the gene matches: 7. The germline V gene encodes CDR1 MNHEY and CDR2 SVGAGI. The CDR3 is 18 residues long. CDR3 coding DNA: TGTGCCAGCAGTTACCCGGGACTAGCGGGAGGGAGGGGCAATGAGCAGTTCTTC. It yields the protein CASSYPGLAGGRGNEQFF.

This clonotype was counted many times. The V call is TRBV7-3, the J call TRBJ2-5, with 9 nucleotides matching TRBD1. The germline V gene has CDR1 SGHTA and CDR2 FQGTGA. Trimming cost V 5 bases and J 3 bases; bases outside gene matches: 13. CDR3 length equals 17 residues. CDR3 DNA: TGTGCCAGCAGCCCGCAGACAGGGGGGGGACCTAAAGAGACCCAGTACTTC. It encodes CASSPQTGGGPKETQYF.

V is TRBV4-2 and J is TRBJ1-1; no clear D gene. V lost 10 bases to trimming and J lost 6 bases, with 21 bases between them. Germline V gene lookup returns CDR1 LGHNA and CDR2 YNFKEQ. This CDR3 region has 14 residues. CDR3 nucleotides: TGTGCCATGGGCCCCGGGCTCGGGTTCGCTGAAGCTTTCTTT. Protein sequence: CAMGPGLGFAEAFF.

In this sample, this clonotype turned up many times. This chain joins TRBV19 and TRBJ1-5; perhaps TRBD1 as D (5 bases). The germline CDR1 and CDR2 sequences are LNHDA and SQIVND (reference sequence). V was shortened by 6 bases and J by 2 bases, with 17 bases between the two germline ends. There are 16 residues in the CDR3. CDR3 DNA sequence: TGTGCCAGTAGCCGGGGACGGGGTGCCGGCAATCAGCCCCAGCATTTT. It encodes CASSRGRGAGNQPQHF.

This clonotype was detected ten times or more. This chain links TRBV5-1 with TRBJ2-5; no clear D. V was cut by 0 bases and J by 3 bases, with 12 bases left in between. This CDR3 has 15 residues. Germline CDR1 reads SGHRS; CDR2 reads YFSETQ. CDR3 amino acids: CASSLAFLGEETQYF. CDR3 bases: TGCGCCAGCAGCTTGGCCTTCCTTGGTGAAGAGACCCAGTACTTC.